This T cell receptor (beta chain) stems from a study of CD8+ T cells in alopecia areata. Lesional scalp tissue (obtained by punch biopsy) and peripheral blood were collected from alopecia areata patients. The CDR3 length is 14 residues. V shed 5 bases, J shed 2 bases, and the junction held 4 bases outside the gene matches. Per the germline V gene, CDR1 is SGHDN and CDR2 is FVKESK. This clone was observed a few times. Reverse transcribed after extraction, RNA yielded cDNA as the sequencing template. Clones were read by immunoSEQ multiplex PCR, and TCRdb kept only the in-frame ones, dropping some. The sample has 65,000 to 95,000 clones, roughly half seen once; the top ten hold 5.5% to 6.5%.

The sample comprised NKG2D-high CD8+ T cells sorted from blood. This chain connects TRBV14 to TRBJ2-7, with 9 bases identical to TRBD1. The sequence came from a human donor with alopecia areata. CDR3 sequence: CASSERQGAYEQYF. CDR3 bases: TGTGCCAGCAGCGAGAGACAGGGGGCCTACGAGCAGTACTTC.